The 7 T cell receptor beta chains in this list originate from one sample, sequenced in a study of shared clonotypes between healthy human individuals. Here immunoSEQ multiplex PCR was the method, and the copy in TCRdb shows in-frame clones only, minus some. This repertoire shows millions of clones, about 95% found once; its top ten account for about 1.1%. The naive CD8 subset, CD45RO-negative cells positively selected for CCR7, excluded terminally differentiated effector memory CD45RA+ cells. The sample consisted of naive CD8+ T cells sorted from blood. These receptors came from a man between 18 and 35 years old in good health.

This sequence joins TRBV18 and TRBJ1-2; perhaps TRBD1 as D (5 bases). Trimming shortened V by 3 bases and J by 1 base, and 18 bases separated the two germline ends. The germline V gene encodes CDR1 KGHSH and CDR2 LQKENI. There are 17 residues in the CDR3. The CDR3 loop is CASSPAQVVENNYGYTF. CDR3 nucleotide sequence: TGTGCCAGCTCACCTGCACAGGTCGTGGAGAATAACTATGGCTACACCTTC. Full variable domain (missing parts from reference TRBV18 and TRBJ1-2): NAGVMQNPRHLVRRRGQEARLRCSPMKGHSHVYWYRQLPEEGLKFMVYLQKENIIDESGMPKERFSAEFPKEGPSILRIQQVVRGDSAAYFCASSPAQVVENNYGYTFGSGTRLTVV.

The table lists this clone with a few counts. The chain couples TRBV28 to TRBJ1-2; 12 bases match TRBD1. Germline values: CDR1 MDHEN, CDR2 SYDVKM. There are 14 residues in the CDR3. Losses at the gene ends were 6 bases for V and 8 bases for J; bases not matched to a gene: 7. CDR3 nucleotides: TGTGCCAGCAGAACACCGGGACAGGGGGCCGGCTACACCTTC. Amino acids: CASRTPGQGAGYTF.

This clone was found a few times. V and J are TRBV30 and TRBJ1-1; D is uncertain. The ends were cut back, 2 bases at V and 0 bases at J, with 7 bases in the middle. Germline CDR1 and CDR2: GTSNPN and SVGIG (reference sequence). The CDR3 spans 13 residues. The CDR3 loop is CAWSTVMNTEAFF. For the CDR3, the DNA is TGTGCCTGGAGTACTGTAATGAACACTGAAGCTTTCTTT.

The CDR3 sequence: CASSFDSDLDTIYF. CDR3 coding DNA: TGTGCCAGCAGTTTCGACAGTGATCTGGACACCATATATTTT. V is TRBV28 and J is TRBJ1-3; weak D call: TRBD1 (5 bases). The CDR3 totals 14 residues. The V end lost 3 bases, the J end lost 8 bases, and 14 bases lay between the germline ends. CDR1 and CDR2 (germline): MDHEN, SYDVKM.

J is TRBJ1-1 and V is TRBV6-5, with 9 bases identical to TRBD1. CDR1 MNHEY and CDR2 SVGAGI come from the germline V gene. The CDR3 runs to 16 residues. The ends lost 0 bases at V and 3 bases at J; junction bases unmatched: 5. The CDR3 sequence is CASSYSPGQGYTEAFF. The DNA for the CDR3 is TGTGCCAGCAGTTACTCGCCGGGACAGGGTTACACTGAAGCTTTCTTT.

This rearrangement joins TRBV2 to TRBJ2-7; D may be TRBD1 (5 bases). V was pared by 3 bases and J by 1 base, with 13 bases between. The CDR3 loop spans 15 amino acids. The germline CDR1 and CDR2 sequences are SNHLY and FYNNEI. The CDR3 region is CASSEPTVNSYEQYF. In nucleotides, the CDR3 is TGTGCCAGCAGTGAGCCGACAGTTAATTCCTACGAGCAGTACTTC.

This chain links TRBV6-5 with TRBJ2-2, with 8 bases lining up with TRBD2. The length of the CDR3 is 14 residues. V lost 8 bases to trimming and J lost 4 bases; unmatched junction nucleotides: 6. CDR1 is MNHEY, CDR2 SVGAGI, per germline. The CDR3 region has the DNA TGTGCCAGCCGATTAAGCGGGGGCACCGGGGAGCTGTTTTTT. It specifies CASRLSGGTGELFF.